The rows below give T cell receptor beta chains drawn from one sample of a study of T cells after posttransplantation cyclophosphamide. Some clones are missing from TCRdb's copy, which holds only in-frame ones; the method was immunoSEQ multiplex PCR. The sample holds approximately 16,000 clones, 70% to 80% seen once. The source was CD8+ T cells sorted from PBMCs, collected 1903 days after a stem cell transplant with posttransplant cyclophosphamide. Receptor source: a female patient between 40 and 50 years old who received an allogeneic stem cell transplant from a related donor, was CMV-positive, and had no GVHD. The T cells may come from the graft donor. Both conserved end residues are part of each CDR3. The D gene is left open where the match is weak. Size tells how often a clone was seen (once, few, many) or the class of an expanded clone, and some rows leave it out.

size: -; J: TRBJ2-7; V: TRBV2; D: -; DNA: TGTGCCAGCAGGCCGGGACTCTACGAGCAGTACTTC; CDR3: CASRPGLYEQYF
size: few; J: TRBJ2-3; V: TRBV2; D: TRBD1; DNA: TGTGCCAGCAGTACGTGGGACAGATTCGTTTTT; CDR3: CASSTWDRFVF
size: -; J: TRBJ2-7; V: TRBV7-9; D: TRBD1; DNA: TGTGCCAGCAGCTCAGGACAGGGGTCCTACGAGCAGTACTTC; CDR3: CASSSGQGSYEQYF
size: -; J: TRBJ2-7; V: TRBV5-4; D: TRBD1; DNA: TGTGCCAGCAGCCAACCCGGACAGGGGGCTCCCTACGAGCAGTACTTC; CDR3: CASSQPGQGAPYEQYF
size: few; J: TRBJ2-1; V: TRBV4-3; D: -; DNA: TGCGCCAGCAGCCGAGAAGGGAGCGGTGTCAATGAGCAGTTCTTC; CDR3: CASSREGSGVNEQFF
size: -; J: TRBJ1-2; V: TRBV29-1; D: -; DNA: TGCAGCGTTGAGGGTCAGGGGAATGGCTACACCTTC; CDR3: CSVEGQGNGYTF
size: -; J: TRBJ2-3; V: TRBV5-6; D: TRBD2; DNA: TGTGCCAGCATCCCGGGGGAGGGGCTCACAGATACGCAGTATTTT; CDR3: CASIPGEGLTDTQYF
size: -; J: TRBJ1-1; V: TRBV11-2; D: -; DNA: TGTGCCAGCAGCCCCAGGGGAACAGGGTGGTACGCTTTCTTT; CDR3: CASSPRGTGWYAFF
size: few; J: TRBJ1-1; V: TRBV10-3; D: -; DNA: TGTGCCATCAGTGATAGACAGCCTATGAACACTGAAGCTTTCTTT; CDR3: CAISDRQPMNTEAFF
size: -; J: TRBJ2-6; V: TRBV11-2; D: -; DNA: TGTGCCAGCAGCCAGGGGCACGGGGTAGCTGGGGCCAACGTCCTGACTTTC; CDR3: CASSQGHGVAGANVLTF
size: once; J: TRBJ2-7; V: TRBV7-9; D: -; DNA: TGTGCCAGCAGCTCGCCCTTGAGACAGGAGCAGTACTTC; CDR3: CASSSPLRQEQYF
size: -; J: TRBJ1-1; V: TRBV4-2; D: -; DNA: TGTGCCAGCAGCCGCCCGACAGTAGAGAACACTGAAGCTTTCTTT; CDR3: CASSRPTVENTEAFF
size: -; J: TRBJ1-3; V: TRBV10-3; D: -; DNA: TGTGCCATCAGTGAGTCGAGTCAAGGAAACACCATATATTTT; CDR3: CAISESSQGNTIYF
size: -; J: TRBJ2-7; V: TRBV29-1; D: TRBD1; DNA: TGCAGCGTTGATCTGGGACAGGGGGACTACGAGCAGTACTTC; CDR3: CSVDLGQGDYEQYF